The TCR beta chain described here comes from a study of cytomegalovirus exposure and HLA in healthy donors. The CDR3 extends over 15 amino acids. Germline V gene data show CDR1 as MNHNS and CDR2 as SASEGT. V was trimmed by 5 bases and J by 6 bases, leaving 18 bases between them. Both 60 Vbeta primers and 13 Jbeta primers went into the PCR. Assay used: immunoSEQ multiplex PCR; TCRdb lists only in-frame clones, some missing. In the table there are some 200,000 clones, under 85% of which are singletons. This rearrangement joins TRBV6-1 to TRBJ2-3, with D possibly being TRBD2 (5 bases). The sequence was collected from a man in his fifties or sixties in good health and CMV-seronegative. Sequenced input: PBMCs. Here the CDR3 reads CASSPRTAFPDTQYF. CDR3 nucleotide sequence: TGTGCCAGCAGTCCCCGGACTGCCTTTCCGGATACGCAGTATTTT.